The sequence of this T cell receptor beta chain was determined in a study of Ad26.COV2.S vaccination and SARS-CoV-2 variants. The treatment was: roughly 19 received Ad26.COV2.S at low or high dose, single or two shots; about 5 received placebo; per-sample allocation not given. Sampling happened 63 days after the first vaccine or placebo injection. This CDR3 is 13 amino acids long. Trimming took off 1 base at V and 2 bases at J, with 6 bases between the two ends. Germline-derived CDR1 and CDR2 are SGHNT and YYREEE (reference sequence). Assay used: immunoSEQ multiplex PCR; TCRdb lists only in-frame clones, some missing. The sample lists roughly 500,000 clones; approximately 88% were seen once. Note on this clone: This sample includes further DNA sequences coding for the same CDR3.

The sample was peripheral blood, taken in a trial of Ad26.COV2.S vaccine versus placebo. This chain joins TRBV5-4 and TRBJ1-2, with D possibly matching TRBD1 (5 bases). The TCR comes from a person between 18 and 65 years old who received the Ad26.COV2.S COVID-19 vaccine or a placebo. The CDR3 reads CASSLQGNYGYTF. The DNA for the CDR3 is TGTGCCAGCAGCTTGCAGGGAAACTATGGCTACACCTTC.